These T cell receptor beta chains were read from a single sample in a study of T cells in Graves' hyperthyroidism and ophthalmopathy. One entry per CDR3 protein, called by TCRdb with MiXCR from the multiplex PCR reads. This sample has around 390,000 distinct CDR3 sequences, with roughly 15% found just once. The material sequenced was blood. These receptors came from a woman aged 25 to 39 with Graves' ophthalmopathy. Both conserved end residues are part of each CDR3. Fields, in order: clone size, D gene, J gene, V gene, CDR3 DNA, CDR3 protein. The D gene is left open where the match is weak. Some rows have no size entry. The others give once, few or many, or a class for an expanded clone.

abundance: many; d_gene: TRBD2; j_gene: TRBJ2-5; v_gene: TRBV7-2; CDR3nt: TGTGCCAGCAGCTTAGAGGGGGCGACTAGCGGGAAGACCCAGTACTTC; CDR3aa: CASSLEGATSGKTQYF
abundance: many; d_gene: -; j_gene: TRBJ1-1; v_gene: TRBV10-2; CDR3nt: TGCGCCAGCAGTGAGTCAGGGGGGCGCCTTGAAGCTTTCTTT; CDR3aa: CASSESGGRLEAFF
abundance: many; d_gene: TRBD2; j_gene: TRBJ2-1; v_gene: TRBV20-1; CDR3nt: TGCAGTGCGAAAAGTGGTAGGCTAGCGGGGGGGAGTGAGCAGTTCTTC; CDR3aa: CSAKSGRLAGGSEQFF
abundance: many; d_gene: TRBD1; j_gene: TRBJ2-1; v_gene: TRBV12-3/TRBV12-4; CDR3nt: TGTGCCAGCAGCTCACCCTCGGCCAGGGGGCTCCAGAAACAAGACAATGAGCAGTTCTTC; CDR3aa: CASSSPSARGLQKQDNEQFF
abundance: many; d_gene: -; j_gene: TRBJ2-1; v_gene: TRBV7-3; CDR3nt: TGTGCCAGCAGCTTAAGAATTGGTCAGGACGATGAGCAGTTCTTC; CDR3aa: CASSLRIGQDDEQFF
abundance: -; d_gene: -; j_gene: TRBJ1-2; v_gene: TRBV28; CDR3nt: TGTGCCAGCAGTTTGAGCAGCCTTTATTTCTCCCACGGCTACACCTTC; CDR3aa: CASSLSSLYFSHGYTF
abundance: few; d_gene: -; j_gene: TRBJ1-2; v_gene: TRBV11-2; CDR3nt: TGTGCCAGCAGCTGGACCCGGTTCCCCGGATATGGCTACACCTTC; CDR3aa: CASSWTRFPGYGYTF
abundance: few; d_gene: -; j_gene: TRBJ2-7; v_gene: TRBV6-1; CDR3nt: TGTGCCAGCAGAGTGGAGCCTATCGACGAGCAGTACTTC; CDR3aa: CASRVEPIDEQYF
abundance: many; d_gene: TRBD1; j_gene: TRBJ2-7; v_gene: TRBV6-1; CDR3nt: TGTGCCAGCAGTGAGCCGGGACAGGGGAAGTACGAGCAGTACTTC; CDR3aa: CASSEPGQGKYEQYF
abundance: many; d_gene: -; j_gene: TRBJ2-7; v_gene: TRBV7-9; CDR3nt: TGTGCCAGCAGCTTTGACGTCTCCTACGAGCAGTACTTC; CDR3aa: CASSFDVSYEQYF
abundance: many; d_gene: -; j_gene: TRBJ2-7; v_gene: TRBV5-1; CDR3nt: TGCGCCAGCAGCCACGAGGGGAGCGAGCAGTACTTC; CDR3aa: CASSHEGSEQYF
abundance: many; d_gene: -; j_gene: TRBJ2-1; v_gene: TRBV27; CDR3nt: TGTGCCAGCAGTTTATCGGCGGGAAGGAAGAGTGAGCAGTTCTTC; CDR3aa: CASSLSAGRKSEQFF
abundance: many; d_gene: -; j_gene: TRBJ1-1; v_gene: TRBV6-5; CDR3nt: TGTGCCAGCAGTTACTCGATATCGGGTAGCACTGAAGCTTTCTTT; CDR3aa: CASSYSISGSTEAFF
abundance: many; d_gene: TRBD2; j_gene: TRBJ2-7; v_gene: TRBV2; CDR3nt: TGTGCCAGCGGCCCCGATCGGGGGAGGGCCTACGAGCAGTACTTC; CDR3aa: CASGPDRGRAYEQYF
abundance: -; d_gene: TRBD1; j_gene: TRBJ1-2; v_gene: TRBV4-1; CDR3nt: TGCGCCAGCAGCCAAGCTCCGACAGGGGGTACCTATGGCTACACCTTC; CDR3aa: CASSQAPTGGTYGYTF
abundance: -; d_gene: TRBD1; j_gene: TRBJ1-5; v_gene: TRBV28; CDR3nt: TGTGCCAGCAGTTTTATTCTTACAGGGGGTACGAATCAGCCCCAGCATTTT; CDR3aa: CASSFILTGGTNQPQHF
abundance: many; d_gene: TRBD1; j_gene: TRBJ2-7; v_gene: TRBV19; CDR3nt: TGTGCCAGTAATCCCCCGGGACAGGGCGTGAACGAGCAGTACTTC; CDR3aa: CASNPPGQGVNEQYF